One sample yielded the 27 T cell receptor beta chains listed below, sequenced in a study of T cells in Graves' hyperthyroidism and ophthalmopathy. TCR beta CDR3 region amplification was performed from RNA transcripts. First-round RT-PCR of the TCR CDR3 relied on the HTBI primer set. TCRdb passed the multiplex PCR reads through MiXCR, listing each CDR3 protein once. The sample has around 620,000 distinct CDR3 sequences; around 14% are singletons. Sequencing input: blood. Receptors originate from a young woman with Graves' ophthalmopathy.

This chain connects TRBV12-3 or TRBV12-4 to TRBJ2-3; 9 bases match TRBD1. The CDR3 covers 15 residues. Germline trimming cut 5 bases from V and 5 bases from J; bases unmatched to any gene: 8. The CDR3 coding sequence is TGTGCCAGCAGTCTACAGGGGGCCGGGGGAGATACGCAGTATTTT. Its protein product is CASSLQGAGGDTQYF.

The CDR3 loop is CASSQEVGLVNSPLHF. As DNA, the CDR3 is TGCGCCAGCAGCCAAGAAGTAGGACTGGTAAATTCACCCCTCCACTTT. The chain uses TRBV4-3 and TRBJ1-6; D remains ambiguous. The V gene's germline CDR1 is LGHNA and CDR2 YSLEER. The CDR3 spans 16 residues. V lost 0 bases and J 7 bases, leaving 13 bases between the germline ends.

This clonotype was seen only a few times. The chain links TRBV24-1 to TRBJ2-1, with unresolved D. Trimming shortened V by 0 bases and J by 4 bases, and 9 bases separated the two germline ends. CDR3 length equals 15 residues. CDR1 and CDR2 (germline): KGHDR, SFDVKD. The CDR3 region is CATSDLGRAYNEQFF. CDR3 DNA sequence: TGTGCCACCAGTGATTTGGGCAGAGCTTACAATGAGCAGTTCTTC.

This clonotype was recorded many times. The rearrangement links TRBV24-1 to TRBJ1-2; 7 bases line up with TRBD1. Germline trimming cut 1 base from V and 2 bases from J; bases unmatched to any gene: 3. Germline lookup yields CDR1 KGHDR and CDR2 SFDVKD. The CDR3 totals 15 residues. The CDR3 region has the DNA TGTGCCACCAGTGATTTCCGACAGGGAAACTATGGCTACACCTTC. Amino acids: CATSDFRQGNYGYTF.

This clonotype was recorded a few times. CDR3 bases: TGCAGCGTTGACGGCCGTTTCAACAATGAGCAGTTCTTC. This encodes CSVDGRFNNEQFF. The chain carries TRBV29-1 and TRBJ2-1; no firm D call. The V and J ends lost 3 bases and 5 bases respectively, with 11 bases between them. The V gene's germline CDR1 is SQVTM and CDR2 ANQGSEA. CDR3 length: 13 amino acids.

This clonotype showed up just a few times. This chain links TRBV6-1 with TRBJ2-7, with TRBD2 identical over 9 bases. V shed 3 bases, J shed 6 bases, and the junction held 6 bases outside the gene matches. CDR1 and CDR2 (germline): MNHNS, SASEGT. CDR3 length: 14 residues. For the CDR3, the DNA is TGTGCCAGCAGTGAGCATGGTAGCGGGAGCGAGCAGTACTTC. Protein sequence: CASSEHGSGSEQYF.

This clonotype was observed at least ten times. The rearrangement links TRBV12-3 or TRBV12-4 to TRBJ2-5; TRBD2 matches 8 bases. V was pared by 6 bases and J by 5 bases, with 11 bases of the junction left unmatched. The CDR3 is 15 amino acids. CDR3 in DNA: TGTGCCAGCAGGGCGGCGGGAGGAGGGGTGGAGACCCAGTACTTC. Encoded protein: CASRAAGGGVETQYF.

Many counts were recorded for this clonotype. The chain carries TRBV6-1 and TRBJ2-1; 9 nucleotides match TRBD1. Germline CDR1 MNHNS, CDR2 SASEGT. After removal of 5 bases from V and 6 bases from J, the junction contained 8 bases not matched to a gene. CDR3 size: 15 residues. DNA for the CDR3: TGTGCCAGCAGTATGTTGGGACAGGGCATCAATGAGCAGTTCTTC. It encodes CASSMLGQGINEQFF.

This clonotype came up many times. The chain carries TRBV6-4 and TRBJ2-7, with 7 bases that match TRBD1. The CDR3 runs 14 residues. Germline V lookup: CDR1 MRHNA, CDR2 SNTAGT. The ends lost 7 bases at V and 3 bases at J; junction bases unmatched: 9. The chain's CDR3 is CASIICRDSYEQYF. In DNA form, the CDR3 reads TGTGCCAGCATCATATGCCGGGACAGCTACGAGCAGTACTTC.

This clonotype was counted between two and nine times. This chain joins TRBV18 and TRBJ2-4; a possible D gene is TRBD2 (6 bases). The germline V gene encodes CDR1 KGHSH and CDR2 LQKENI. This CDR3 comprises 14 residues. V was trimmed by 3 bases and J by 3 bases, leaving 9 bases between them. The CDR3 DNA sequence: TGTGCCAGCTCACCGCCGGGGGACAAAAACATTCAGTACTTC. Its translation: CASSPPGDKNIQYF.

This clonotype was counted a few times. The rearrangement uses TRBV18 and TRBJ2-7; TRBD1 might be the D (5 bases). Trimming shortened V by 3 bases and J by 3 bases, and 9 bases separated the two germline ends. Germline V gene sequence: CDR1 KGHSH, CDR2 LQKENI. This CDR3 spans 13 amino acids. The CDR3: CASSPTESYEQYF. The CDR3 DNA reads as TGTGCCAGCTCACCGACAGAGAGCTACGAGCAGTACTTC.

This clonotype was picked up a small number of times. At one boundary the junction diverges from the germline segment, which might be a read error. The V call is TRBV29-1, the J call TRBJ2-5; 8 bases align to TRBD1. The CDR3 length is 13 residues. Germline loops: CDR1 SQVTM, CDR2 ANQGSEA. The chain's CDR3 is CGVEAGGAETQYF. Written as DNA, the CDR3 is TGCGGCGTTGAAGCAGGGGGCGCGGAGACCCAGTACTTC.

V and J are TRBV7-9 and TRBJ1-4; D possibly corresponds to TRBD1 (5 bases). V gave up 4 bases and J gave up 0 bases, with 12 bases separating them. Germline V gene lookup returns CDR1 SEHNR and CDR2 FQNEAQ (reference sequence). The CDR3 covers 16 residues. CDR3 protein: CASSSPLGATNEKLFF. Written as DNA, the CDR3 is TGTGCCAGCAGCTCTCCCCTGGGGGCAACTAATGAAAAACTGTTTTTT.

This clonotype was found many times. This sequence joins TRBV11-3 and TRBJ2-1; D is undetermined. The V gene lost 5 bases and the J gene lost 0 bases, with 5 bases spanning the gap. CDR1 and CDR2 (germline): SGHNT, YENEEA. This CDR3 is 13 amino acids long. The CDR3 region has the DNA TGTGCCAGCAGCCCGGGCTCCTACAATGAGCAGTTCTTC. This translates into CASSPGSYNEQFF.

The chain employs TRBV28 and TRBJ2-1; 7 bases are a match to TRBD2. The CDR3 covers 16 residues. Trimming at V came to 4 bases and at J to 8 bases, leaving 14 bases not matched to a gene. Germline V gene data show CDR1 as MDHEN and CDR2 as SYDVKM. The CDR3, as DNA: TGTGCCAGCAGTTATTGGGGCGGCGGGAGAGGCGATGAGCAGTTCTTC. Translating gives CASSYWGGGRGDEQFF.

This clonotype was detected ten times or more. The J gene is TRBJ2-7, the V gene TRBV12-3 or TRBV12-4; D is uncertain. V was pared by 5 bases and J by 3 bases, with 14 bases between. CDR3 length equals 14 residues. CDR3 in DNA: TGTGCCAGCAGTCCGGGCCCCTGGCACTACGAGCAGTACTTC. Residues: CASSPGPWHYEQYF.

This clonotype has a count of ten or more. CDR3 DNA: TGTGCCAGCACCTCAACAGGGGCCGGAGAAGCTTTCTTT. This gives the protein CASTSTGAGEAFF. V is TRBV12-3 or TRBV12-4 and J is TRBJ1-1, with TRBD1 identical over 7 bases. The ends lost 7 bases at V and 8 bases at J; junction bases unmatched: 10. The length of the CDR3 is 13 residues.

This clonotype was observed at least ten times. The chain carries TRBV28 and TRBJ2-1; D may be TRBD1 (7 bases). The length of the CDR3 is 14 residues. V was cut by 5 bases and J by 7 bases, with 15 bases left in between. Germline loops: CDR1 MDHEN, CDR2 SYDVKM. The CDR3 DNA reads as TGTGCCAGCAGTCAAGGACAGGAGGGTAATGAGCAGTTCTTC. This codes for CASSQGQEGNEQFF. The variable domain in full, with the rest retrieved from reference TRBV28 and TRBJ2-1, is DVKVTQSSRYLVKRTGEKVFLECVQDMDHENMFWYRQDPGLGLRLIYFSYDVKMKEKGDIPEGYSVSREKKERFSLILESASTNQTSMYLCASSQGQEGNEQFFGPGTRLTVL.

The sample holds many counts of this clonotype. V and J are TRBV30 and TRBJ2-7; 10 nucleotides match TRBD2. The V gene end was trimmed by 3 bases and the J gene end by 0 bases; junction bases not matched to a gene: 5. Germline CDR1 reads GTSNPN; CDR2 reads SVGIG (reference sequence). The CDR3 length is 15 residues. For the CDR3, the DNA is TGTGCCTGGAGATCACTAGCGGGGTACTCCTACGAGCAGTACTTC. Residues: CAWRSLAGYSYEQYF.

The V call is TRBV4-3, the J call TRBJ2-1; maybe TRBD1 (5 bases). This CDR3 spans 13 amino acids. V was clipped by 0 bases and J by 8 bases, with 8 bases between them. CDR1 LGHNA and CDR2 YSLEER come from the germline V gene. The CDR3 sequence: CASSQDWGDEQFF. In DNA form, the CDR3 reads TGCGCCAGCAGCCAAGACTGGGGCGATGAGCAGTTCTTC.

This clonotype has ten or more counts. V gene TRBV20-1 combines with J gene TRBJ1-1; no firm D call. Trimming removed 7 bases from V and 1 base from J, with 10 bases in between. There are 12 residues in the CDR3. From germline, CDR1 is DFQATT and CDR2 SNEGSKA (reference sequence). The CDR3 DNA reads as TGCAGTGGGGCGCAGAGGAACACTGAAGCTTTCTTT. It specifies CSGAQRNTEAFF.

The chain recombines TRBV6-1 with TRBJ1-2; 11 bases fit TRBD1. The CDR3 loop spans 15 amino acids. Germline V CDR1 and CDR2: MNHNS, SASEGT. J lost 5 bases, V lost 5 bases, and 7 bases had no gene match. The CDR3: CASSFADRGLYGYTF. The CDR3, as DNA: TGTGCCAGCAGTTTTGCGGACAGGGGGCTATATGGCTACACCTTC.

This clonotype was seen a handful of times. The junction departs from germline at one end; a sequencing error may be responsible. This rearrangement joins TRBV7-3 to TRBJ1-1, with D possibly being TRBD1 (6 bases). In germline, CDR1 is SGHTA, CDR2 FQGTGA. The CDR3 covers 15 residues. The CDR3 region has the DNA TGCGCCAGCAGCCAAACCGGGACAAAAAACACTGAAGCTTTCTTT. As protein: CASSQTGTKNTEAFF.

A few counts support this clonotype. The V gene is TRBV27, the J gene TRBJ1-2; D is uncertain. Germline V gene sequence: CDR1 MNHEY, CDR2 SMNVEV (reference sequence). The CDR3 contains 16 residues. V gave up 0 bases and J gave up 3 bases, with 14 bases separating them. In DNA form, the CDR3 reads TGTGCCAGCAGTTTATCGGTCCAGCCGAGGGACTATGGCTACACCTTC. This gives the protein CASSLSVQPRDYGYTF.

The chain has TRBV30 and TRBJ1-2; D not resolved. Germline V gives CDR1 GTSNPN, CDR2 SVGIG (reference sequence). This CDR3 is 13 amino acids long. Trimming pared 0 bases from V and 3 bases from J, leaving 8 bases between. The CDR3 protein is CAWSVGGDYGYTF. The CDR3 DNA reads as TGTGCCTGGAGTGTGGGCGGTGACTATGGCTACACCTTC.

Comments on this clonotype: Sequence at one end of the junction differs from germline and may be a read error. J is TRBJ1-1 and V is TRBV6-1, with 9 bases fitting TRBD1. Germline CDR1 and CDR2: MNHNS and SASEGT. The CDR3 runs to 15 residues. The DNA for the CDR3 is TGTGCCAGCGGTGACGGAGGACAGGGGCAATCTGAAGCTTTCTTT. This gives the protein CASGDGGQGQSEAFF.

This clonotype came up many times. The rearrangement uses TRBV28 and TRBJ2-7; 7 nucleotides align to TRBD2. Trimming at V came to 3 bases and at J to 10 bases, leaving 3 bases not matched to a gene. This CDR3 has 11 amino acids. Per germline, CDR1 MDHEN and CDR2 SYDVKM. CDR3 amino acids: CASSFGGDQYF. The CDR3 DNA reads TGTGCCAGCAGTTTTGGGGGGGATCAGTACTTC.